Listed below are T cell receptor beta chains from one sample, sequenced in a study of blood T cell repertoires in COVID-19. Clones were sequenced by immunoSEQ multiplex PCR, and TCRdb holds only the in-frame ones, with some missing. The sample lists roughly 190,000 clones, roughly 81% seen once, with 9.5% to 11% in the top ten. Sequenced input: peripheral blood. These TCRs come from a woman in her forties with COVID-19, enrolled during active disease. Each CDR3 is given with its conserved first and last residue. A D gene is named only where the DNA matches it firmly. Not all rows give a size; the values are once, few, many and, for expanded clones, a class.

clone size	V gene	J gene	D gene	CDR3 DNA	CDR3 protein
.	TRBV2	TRBJ2-3	.	TGTGCCAGCAGTCATCCGGGGTGGCAATTAGATACGCAGTATTTT	CASSHPGWQLDTQYF
.	TRBV9	TRBJ2-5	.	TGTGCCAGCAGCGTTTCGACTAGCCGGGGGCAAGCAACCCAGTACTTC	CASSVSTSRGQATQYF
.	TRBV3-1/TRBV3-2	TRBJ2-1	.	TGTGCCAGCAGCCAAGAAACAGCCTCCTACAATGAGCAGTTCTTC	CASSQETASYNEQFF
.	TRBV5-6	TRBJ1-5	.	TGTGCCAGCAGCTTGCCTGGGAGGAATCAGCCCCAGCATTTT	CASSLPGRNQPQHF
.	TRBV9	TRBJ2-5	.	TGTGCCAGCAGCGTAGACGGGCAAGAGACCCAGTACTTC	CASSVDGQETQYF
.	TRBV7-6	TRBJ2-1	TRBD1	TGTGCCAGCAGCCGACCCGCAGGCAGGGGGAAAAAGAATGAGCAGTTCTTC	CASSRPAGRGKKNEQFF
.	TRBV30	TRBJ1-2	.	TGTGCCTGGAGTGTACTCTATGGCTACACCTTC	CAWSVLYGYTF
.	TRBV6-5	TRBJ1-2	.	TGTGCCAGCAGTCCTGACAGGCGCTATGGCTACACCTTC	CASSPDRRYGYTF
.	TRBV12-5	TRBJ1-2	TRBD1	TGTGCTAGCTTCGGACAGGGGGATGGCTACACCTTC	CASFGQGDGYTF
.	TRBV19	TRBJ2-1	TRBD2	TGTGCCAGTAGTTGGACTAGCGGGAGCTCCTACAATGAGCAGTTCTTC	CASSWTSGSSYNEQFF
.	TRBV13	TRBJ2-1	TRBD2	TGTGCCAGCAGCTTGCTAGCGGGGGGCCCTTTTGGTGAGCAGTTCTTC	CASSLLAGGPFGEQFF
.	TRBV7-9	TRBJ1-2	.	TGTGCCAGCAGCGGCACGACAAACAGGAAACTCTATGGCTACACCTTC	CASSGTTNRKLYGYTF
.	TRBV9	TRBJ2-5	TRBD1	TGTGCCAGCAGCAAGACAGGGTTTGGGGAGACCCAGTACTTC	CASSKTGFGETQYF
.	TRBV2	TRBJ1-4	TRBD1	TGTGCCAGCGGGGACAGGGGGACTACTAATGAAAAACTGTTTTTT	CASGDRGTTNEKLFF
.	TRBV12-3/TRBV12-4	TRBJ1-2	.	TGTGCCAGCAGTTTAGCGACTGTGTATGGCTACACCTTC	CASSLATVYGYTF
.	TRBV24-1	TRBJ2-2	TRBD1	TGTGCCACCAGTGATCCCAGGACAGGGGACACCGGGGAGCTGTTTTTT	CATSDPRTGDTGELFF
.	TRBV14	TRBJ1-6	TRBD1	TGTGCCAGCAGGTCTACAGGGGTCGGAAGTTCACCCCTCCACTTT	CASRSTGVGSSPLHF
.	TRBV20-1	TRBJ1-6	.	TGCAGTGCTAGTCGGGGAGGGGATAATTCACCCCTCCACTTT	CSASRGGDNSPLHF
once	TRBV18	TRBJ2-4	.	TGTGCCAGCTCACCGTCAGGGCTAGCCAAAAACATTCAGTACTTC	CASSPSGLAKNIQYF
.	TRBV9	TRBJ2-1	.	TGTGCCAGCAGCGTCGACTTCGACAATGAGCAGTTCTTC	CASSVDFDNEQFF
.	TRBV6-5	TRBJ2-2	.	TGTGCCAGCAGTTACTCAGGGGATTTTAACACCGGGGAGCTGTTTTTT	CASSYSGDFNTGELFF
once	TRBV10-2	TRBJ2-1	.	TGCGCCAGCAGTGAGTCGAAGGGGAATGAGCAGTTCTTC	CASSESKGNEQFF
.	TRBV2	TRBJ2-3	.	TGTGCCAGCAGTGAAGCGGGGGCCCCGATGTCGCAGTATTTT	CASSEAGAPMSQYF
.	TRBV19	TRBJ1-1	TRBD1	TGTGCCAGTAGGGACAGGGGAGGGACTGAAGCTTTCTTT	CASRDRGGTEAFF
.	TRBV28	TRBJ2-6	.	TGTGCCAGCAGTTTATTCGTTGGAGCTGGGGCCAACGTCCTGACTTTC	CASSLFVGAGANVLTF
.	TRBV29-1	TRBJ2-1	.	TGCAGCGTTGATAAGATTCTACCCTACAATGAGCAGTTCTTC	CSVDKILPYNEQFF
.	TRBV3-1/TRBV3-2	TRBJ1-3	.	TGTGCCAGCAGCCAATGGATTGGGAGGGGGGCTGGAAACACCATATATTTT	CASSQWIGRGAGNTIYF
.	TRBV9	TRBJ2-3	.	TGTGCCAGCAGCCCGAGGGGTGGGGGCGGCACAGATACGCAGTATTTT	CASSPRGGGGTDTQYF
.	TRBV14	TRBJ2-1	TRBD2	TGTGCCAGCAGCGGGGGGGGCTCCTACAATGAGCAGTTCTTC	CASSGGGSYNEQFF
.	TRBV4-1	TRBJ2-1	TRBD1	TGCGCCAGCAGCCTCGGACAGGGTGCCAATGAGCAGTTCTTC	CASSLGQGANEQFF
.	TRBV29-1	TRBJ1-1	.	TGCAGCGTTGCGGGGGGAAGCACTGAAGCTTTCTTT	CSVAGGSTEAFF
.	TRBV19	TRBJ2-2	TRBD1	TGTGCCAGTTGGACAGGGGCCTTGGCCGGGGAGCTGTTTTTT	CASWTGALAGELFF
.	TRBV6-2/TRBV6-3	TRBJ2-7	.	TGTGCCAGCAGTTATTCCGCAGGTCAGACCTCCTACGAGCAGTACTTC	CASSYSAGQTSYEQYF
.	TRBV5-5	TRBJ2-7	.	TGTGCCAGCAGCCTGCGGGAACCCCCTCCCTACGAGCAGTACTTC	CASSLREPPPYEQYF